The table lists the clone carrying this T cell receptor beta chain with many counts. This record comes from a study of CD8 T cells in ankylosing spondylitis. TCRdb called the 5' RACE reads again in MiXCR, with one record for every CDR3 protein. The sample consists of roughly 180,000 distinct CDR3 sequences, 10% to 15% of them appearing once. The V and J ends lost 0 bases and 7 bases respectively, with 14 bases between them. This CDR3 is 15 amino acids long. Germline values: CDR1 SGHRS, CDR2 YFSETQ. The clonotype originates from a female donor with ankylosing spondylitis or in good health (not recorded which). This chain joins TRBV5-1 and TRBJ2-1; a weak D match, TRBD1 (6 bases). The specimen was blood, either unsorted or a sorted T cell fraction (not recorded which). In DNA, the CDR3 is TGCGCCAGCAGCTTGGGTGTGGGGGCTAGTAATGAGCAGTTCTTC. Its protein product is CASSLGVGASNEQFF. The full variable domain, rest sourced from reference TRBV5-1 and TRBJ2-1, is KAGVTQTPRYLIKTRGQQVTLSCSPISGHRSVSWYQQTPGQGLQFLFEYFSETQRNKGNFPGRFSGRQFSNSRSEMNVSTLELGDSALYLCASSLGVGASNEQFFGPGTRLTVL.